Listed here is a single TCR beta chain. Its antigen is still unknown. This sample is part of a study of regulatory T cells in long-lasting Graves disease. Study-wide context: Persistent Graves' disease denoted over 5 years of antithyroid drugs plus positive TSH receptor antibodies. Points from the study as a whole: Persistent Graves' patients showed reduced TCR diversity versus newly diagnosed patients. Persistent disease preferred TRBV28, TRBJ1-2 and TRBJ2-5.

V dropped 5 bases and J dropped 6; count of bases not matched to a gene: 9. CDR1 is DFQATT and CDR2 is SNEGSKA in the germline V gene (reference sequence). This CDR3 region has 15 residues. Arm-PCR of CDR3 regions and iRepertoire HTBI primers were the basis on which TCR beta libraries were built. Source study methods: Roughly 65 TRBV and roughly 13 TRBJ segments were identified across samples. TCRdb redid the calling of the multiplex PCR reads with MiXCR, one entry per CDR3 protein. In this record, the V and J calls reflect TCRdb's handling and not the investigators' own analysis. This table holds some 370,000 distinct CDR3 sequences, under 25% found once. Time point given: persistent/refractory GD, antithyroid drugs over 5 years with positive TRAb. The authors made the TCR library using RNA they extracted from PBMCs.

V gene TRBV20-1 combines with J gene TRBJ2-3; 12 bases align to TRBD2. The receptor's source is a female donor with Graves disease. The sample consisted of peripheral blood mononuclear cells (PBMCs), taken when the disease was refractory, from a patient treated with antithyroid drugs. The CDR3 here is CSALGLAGPQDTQYF. The DNA for the CDR3 is TGCAGTGCTCTCGGACTAGCGGGACCCCAGGATACGCAGTATTTT.